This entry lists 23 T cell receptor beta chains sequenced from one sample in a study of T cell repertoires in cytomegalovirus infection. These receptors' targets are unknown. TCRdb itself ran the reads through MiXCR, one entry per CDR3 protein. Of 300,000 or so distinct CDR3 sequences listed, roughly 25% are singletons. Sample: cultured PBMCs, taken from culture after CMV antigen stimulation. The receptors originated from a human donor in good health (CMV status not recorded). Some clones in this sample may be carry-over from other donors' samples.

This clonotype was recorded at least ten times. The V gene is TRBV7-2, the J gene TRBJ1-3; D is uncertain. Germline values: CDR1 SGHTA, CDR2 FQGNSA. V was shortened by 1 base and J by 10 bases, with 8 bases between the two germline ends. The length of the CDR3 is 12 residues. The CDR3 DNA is TGTGCCAGCAGCTTAGACACGGGAACCATATATTTT. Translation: CASSLDTGTIYF.

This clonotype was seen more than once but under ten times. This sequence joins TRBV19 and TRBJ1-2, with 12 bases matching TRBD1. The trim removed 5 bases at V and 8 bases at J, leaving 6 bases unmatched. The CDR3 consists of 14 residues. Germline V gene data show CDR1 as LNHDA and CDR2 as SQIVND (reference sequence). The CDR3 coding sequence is TGTGCCAGTAGTCTCTGGGACAGGGGGCCCGGCTACACCTTC. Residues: CASSLWDRGPGYTF.

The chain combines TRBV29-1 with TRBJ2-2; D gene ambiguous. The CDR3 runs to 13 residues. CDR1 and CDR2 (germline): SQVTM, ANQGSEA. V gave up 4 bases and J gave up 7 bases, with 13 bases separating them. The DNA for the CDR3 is TGCAGCGTTGGAAAAGGTGGAGTCGGGGAGCTGTTTTTT. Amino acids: CSVGKGGVGELFF.

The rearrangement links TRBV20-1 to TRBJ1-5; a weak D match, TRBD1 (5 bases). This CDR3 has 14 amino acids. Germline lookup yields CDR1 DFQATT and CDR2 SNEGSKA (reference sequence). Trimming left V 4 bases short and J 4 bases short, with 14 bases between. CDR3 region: CSATLGPKNQPQHF. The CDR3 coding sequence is TGCAGTGCTACTTTGGGACCAAAAAATCAGCCCCAGCATTTT.

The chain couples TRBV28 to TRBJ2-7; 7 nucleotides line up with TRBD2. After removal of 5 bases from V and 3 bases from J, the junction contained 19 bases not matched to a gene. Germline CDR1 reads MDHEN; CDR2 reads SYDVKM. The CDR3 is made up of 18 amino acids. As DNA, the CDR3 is TGTGCCAGCAGTCCCGCGGGGGTGGGGTCATTCGGGATCTACGAGCAGTACTTC. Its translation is CASSPAGVGSFGIYEQYF.

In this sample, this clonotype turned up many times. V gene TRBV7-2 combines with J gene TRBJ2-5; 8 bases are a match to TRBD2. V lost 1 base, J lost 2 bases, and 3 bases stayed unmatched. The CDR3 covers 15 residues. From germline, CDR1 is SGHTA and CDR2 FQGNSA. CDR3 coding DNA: TGTGCCAGCAGCTTAGGACTAGCGATTCAAGAGACCCAGTACTTC. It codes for CASSLGLAIQETQYF. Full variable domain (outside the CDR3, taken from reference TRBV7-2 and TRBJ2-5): GAGVSQSPSNKVTEKGKDVELRCDPISGHTALYWYRQSLGQGLEFLIYFQGNSAPDKSGLPSDRFSAERTGGSVSTLTIQRTQQEDSAVYLCASSLGLAIQETQYFGPGTRLLVL.

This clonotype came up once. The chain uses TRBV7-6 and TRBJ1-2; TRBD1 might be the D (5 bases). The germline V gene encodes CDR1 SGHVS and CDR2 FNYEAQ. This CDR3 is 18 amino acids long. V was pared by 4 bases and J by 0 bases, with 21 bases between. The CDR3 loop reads CASSCPRPGLIANYGYTF. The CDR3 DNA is TGTGCCAGCAGCTGTCCTCGCCCAGGGTTAATTGCTAACTATGGCTACACCTTC. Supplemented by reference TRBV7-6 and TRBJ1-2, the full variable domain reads GAGVSQSPRYKVTKRGQDVALRCDPISGHVSLYWYRQALGQGPEFLTYFNYEAQQDKSGLPNDRFSAERPEGSISTLTIQRTEQRDSAMYRCASSCPRPGLIANYGYTFGSGTRLTVV.

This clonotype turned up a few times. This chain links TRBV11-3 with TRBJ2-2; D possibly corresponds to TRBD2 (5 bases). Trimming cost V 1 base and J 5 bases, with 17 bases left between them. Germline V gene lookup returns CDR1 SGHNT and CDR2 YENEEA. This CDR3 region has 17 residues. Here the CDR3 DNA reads TGTGCCAGCAGCTTAGCGATGACGGGATTCGGAACCGGGGAGCTGTTTTTT. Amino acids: CASSLAMTGFGTGELFF.

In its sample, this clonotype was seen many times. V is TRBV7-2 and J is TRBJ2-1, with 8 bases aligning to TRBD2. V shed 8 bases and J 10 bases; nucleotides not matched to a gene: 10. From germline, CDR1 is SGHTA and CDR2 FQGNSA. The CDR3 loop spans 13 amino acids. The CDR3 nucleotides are TGTGCCAGCCTACGGGGGGGGGCTCGGGAGCAGTTCTTC. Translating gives CASLRGGAREQFF.

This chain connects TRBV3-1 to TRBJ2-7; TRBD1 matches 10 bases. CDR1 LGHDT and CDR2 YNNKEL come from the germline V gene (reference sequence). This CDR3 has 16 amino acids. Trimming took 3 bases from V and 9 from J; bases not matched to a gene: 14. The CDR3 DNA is TGTGCCAGCAGCCACCCCCGACAGGGGGCAATCTTTGGGCAGTACTTC. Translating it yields CASSHPRQGAIFGQYF.

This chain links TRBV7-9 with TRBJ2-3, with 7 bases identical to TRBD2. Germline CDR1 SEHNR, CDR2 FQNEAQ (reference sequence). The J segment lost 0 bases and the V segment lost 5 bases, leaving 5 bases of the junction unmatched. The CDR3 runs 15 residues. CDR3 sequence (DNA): TGTGCCAGCAGCGGGAGGGCAGTAAGCACAGATACGCAGTATTTT. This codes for CASSGRAVSTDTQYF.

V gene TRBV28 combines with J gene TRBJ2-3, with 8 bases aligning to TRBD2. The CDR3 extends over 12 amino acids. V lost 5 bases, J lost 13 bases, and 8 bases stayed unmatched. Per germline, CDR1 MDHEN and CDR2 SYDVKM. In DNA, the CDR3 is TGTGCCAGCAGTGCCCCCACGCGGGGGGAGTATTTT. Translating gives CASSAPTRGEYF.

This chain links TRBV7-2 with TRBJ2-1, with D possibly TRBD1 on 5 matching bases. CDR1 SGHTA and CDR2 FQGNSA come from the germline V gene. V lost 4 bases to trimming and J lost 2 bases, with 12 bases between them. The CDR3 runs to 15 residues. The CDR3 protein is CASSSSAGTYNEQFF. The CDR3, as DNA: TGTGCCAGCAGCTCATCGGCAGGGACCTACAATGAGCAGTTCTTC.

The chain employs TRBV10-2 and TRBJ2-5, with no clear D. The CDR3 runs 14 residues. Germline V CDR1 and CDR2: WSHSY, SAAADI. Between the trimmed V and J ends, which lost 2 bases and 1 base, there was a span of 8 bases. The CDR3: CASSETGSQETQYF. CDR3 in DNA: TGCGCCAGCAGTGAGACGGGCAGCCAAGAGACCCAGTACTTC.

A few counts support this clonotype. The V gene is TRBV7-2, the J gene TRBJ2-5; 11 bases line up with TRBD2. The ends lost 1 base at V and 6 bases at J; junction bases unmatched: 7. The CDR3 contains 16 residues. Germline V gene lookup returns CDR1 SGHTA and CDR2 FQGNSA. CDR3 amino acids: CASSLDVLAGVKTQYF. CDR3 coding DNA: TGTGCCAGCAGCTTAGATGTACTAGCGGGAGTAAAGACCCAGTACTTC. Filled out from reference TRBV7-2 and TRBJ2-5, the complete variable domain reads GAGVSQSPSNKVTEKGKDVELRCDPISGHTALYWYRQSLGQGLEFLIYFQGNSAPDKSGLPSDRFSAERTGGSVSTLTIQRTQQEDSAVYLCASSLDVLAGVKTQYFGPGTRLLVL.

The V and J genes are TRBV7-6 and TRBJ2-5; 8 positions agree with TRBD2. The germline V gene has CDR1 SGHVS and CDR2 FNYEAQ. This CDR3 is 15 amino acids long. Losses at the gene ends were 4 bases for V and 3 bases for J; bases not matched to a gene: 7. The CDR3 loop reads CASSWGSGEEETQYF. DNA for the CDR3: TGTGCCAGCAGCTGGGGTAGCGGGGAAGAAGAGACCCAGTACTTC.

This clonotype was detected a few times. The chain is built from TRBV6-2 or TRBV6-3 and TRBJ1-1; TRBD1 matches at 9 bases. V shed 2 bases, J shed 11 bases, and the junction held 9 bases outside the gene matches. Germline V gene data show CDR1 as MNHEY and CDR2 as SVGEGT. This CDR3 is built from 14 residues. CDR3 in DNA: TGTGCCAGCAGTTACCACCAGGAAGGACAGGGGGCTTTCTTT. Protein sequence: CASSYHQEGQGAFF.

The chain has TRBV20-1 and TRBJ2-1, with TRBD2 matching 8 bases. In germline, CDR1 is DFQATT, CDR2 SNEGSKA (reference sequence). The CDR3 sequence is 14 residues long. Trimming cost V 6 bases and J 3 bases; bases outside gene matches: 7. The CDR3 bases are TGCAGTGCGAAGGCCAGCGGGAGCTACAATGAGCAGTTCTTC. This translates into CSAKASGSYNEQFF.

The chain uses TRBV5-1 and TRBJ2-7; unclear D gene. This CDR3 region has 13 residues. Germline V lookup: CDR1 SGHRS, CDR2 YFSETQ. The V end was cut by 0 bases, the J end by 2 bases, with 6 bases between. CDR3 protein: CASSLEGTYEQYF. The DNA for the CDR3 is TGCGCCAGCAGCTTGGAGGGCACCTACGAGCAGTACTTC.

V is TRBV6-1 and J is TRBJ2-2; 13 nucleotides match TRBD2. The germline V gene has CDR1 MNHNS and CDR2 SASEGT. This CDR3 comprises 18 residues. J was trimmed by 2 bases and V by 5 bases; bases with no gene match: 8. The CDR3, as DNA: TGTGCCAGCAGTAAACTAGCGGGAGGGCCTCTTAACACCGGGGAGCTGTTTTTT. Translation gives CASSKLAGGPLNTGELFF.

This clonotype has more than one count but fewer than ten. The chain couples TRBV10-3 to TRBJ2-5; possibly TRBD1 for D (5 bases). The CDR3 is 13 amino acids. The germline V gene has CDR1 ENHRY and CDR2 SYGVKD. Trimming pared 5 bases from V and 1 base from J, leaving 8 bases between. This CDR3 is CAISRQTQETQYF. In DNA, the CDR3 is TGTGCCATCAGTCGACAGACCCAAGAGACCCAGTACTTC.

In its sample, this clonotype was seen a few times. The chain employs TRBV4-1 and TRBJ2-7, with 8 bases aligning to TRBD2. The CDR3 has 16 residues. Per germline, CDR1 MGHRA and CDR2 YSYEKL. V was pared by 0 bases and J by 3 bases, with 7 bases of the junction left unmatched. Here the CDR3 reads CASSQDLAGTFYEQYF. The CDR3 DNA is TGCGCCAGCAGCCAAGATTTAGCGGGGACCTTCTACGAGCAGTACTTC.

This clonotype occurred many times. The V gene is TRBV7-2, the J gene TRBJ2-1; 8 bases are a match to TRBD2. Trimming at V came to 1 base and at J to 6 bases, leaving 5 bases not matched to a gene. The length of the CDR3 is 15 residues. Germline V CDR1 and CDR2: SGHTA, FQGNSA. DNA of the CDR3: TGTGCCAGCAGCTTAGACAGCGGGGGACCCAATGAGCAGTTCTTC. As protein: CASSLDSGGPNEQFF.